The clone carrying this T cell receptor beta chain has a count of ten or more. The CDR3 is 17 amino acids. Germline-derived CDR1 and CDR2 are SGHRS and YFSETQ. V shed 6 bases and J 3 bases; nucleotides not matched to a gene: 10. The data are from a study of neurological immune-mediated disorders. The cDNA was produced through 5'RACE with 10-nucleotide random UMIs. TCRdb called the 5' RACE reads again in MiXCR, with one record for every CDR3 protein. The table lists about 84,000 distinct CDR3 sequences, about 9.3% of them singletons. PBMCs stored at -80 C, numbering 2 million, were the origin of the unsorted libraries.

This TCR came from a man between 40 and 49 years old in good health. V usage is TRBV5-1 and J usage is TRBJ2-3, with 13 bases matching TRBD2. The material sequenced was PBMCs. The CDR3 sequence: CASTGLAGVPRTDTQYF. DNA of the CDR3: TGCGCCAGCACTGGACTAGCGGGAGTCCCACGAACAGATACGCAGTATTTT.